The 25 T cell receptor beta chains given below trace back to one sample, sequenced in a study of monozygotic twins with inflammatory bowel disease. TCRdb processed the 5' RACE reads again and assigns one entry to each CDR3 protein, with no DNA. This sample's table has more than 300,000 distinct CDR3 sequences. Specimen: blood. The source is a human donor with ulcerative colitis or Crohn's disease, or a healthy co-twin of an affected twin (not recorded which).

CDR3 loop: CASSLLGGTGGGSTDTQYF. The chain links TRBV7-6 to TRBJ2-3; TCRdb's D call of TRBD1 is untestable without DNA. CDR1 and CDR2 from the germline V gene are SGHVS and FNYEAQ. The CDR3 spans 19 residues.

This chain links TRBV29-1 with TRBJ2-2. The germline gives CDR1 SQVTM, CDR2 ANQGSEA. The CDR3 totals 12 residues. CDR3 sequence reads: CSVGWTPGELFF.

Here the CDR3 reads CASSMSPQGAGRNSPLHF. V usage is TRBV19 and J usage is TRBJ1-6. The CDR3 is 18 residues long. Germline CDR1 LNHDA, CDR2 SQIVND (reference sequence).

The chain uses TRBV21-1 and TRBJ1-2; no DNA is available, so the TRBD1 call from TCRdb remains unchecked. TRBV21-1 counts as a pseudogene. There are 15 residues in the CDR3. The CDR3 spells CASSKDSGGFYGYTF.

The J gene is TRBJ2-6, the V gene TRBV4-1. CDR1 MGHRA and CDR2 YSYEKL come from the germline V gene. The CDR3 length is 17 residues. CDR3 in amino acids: CASSQEAASSRANVLTF.

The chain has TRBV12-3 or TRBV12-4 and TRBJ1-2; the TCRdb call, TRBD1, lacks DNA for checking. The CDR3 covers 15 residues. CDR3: CASSLFQGVYYGYTF.

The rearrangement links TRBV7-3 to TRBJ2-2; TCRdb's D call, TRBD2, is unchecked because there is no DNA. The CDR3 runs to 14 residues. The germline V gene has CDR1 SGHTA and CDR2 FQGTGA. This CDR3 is CASSRSGGAGELFF.

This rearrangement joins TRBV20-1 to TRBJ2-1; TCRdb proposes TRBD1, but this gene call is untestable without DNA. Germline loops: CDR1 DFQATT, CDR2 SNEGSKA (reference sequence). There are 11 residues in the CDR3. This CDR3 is CSAHRQLEQFF.

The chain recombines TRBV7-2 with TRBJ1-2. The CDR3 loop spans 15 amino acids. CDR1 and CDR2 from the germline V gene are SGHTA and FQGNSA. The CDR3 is CASSLAYGVNYGYTF.

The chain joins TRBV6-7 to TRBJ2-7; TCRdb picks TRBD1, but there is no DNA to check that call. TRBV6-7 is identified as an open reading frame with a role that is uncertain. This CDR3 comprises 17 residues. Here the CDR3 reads CASRRTYRGAPGNEQYF.

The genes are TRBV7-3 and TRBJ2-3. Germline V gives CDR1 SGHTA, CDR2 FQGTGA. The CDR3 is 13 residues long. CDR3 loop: CASSYVISDTQYF.

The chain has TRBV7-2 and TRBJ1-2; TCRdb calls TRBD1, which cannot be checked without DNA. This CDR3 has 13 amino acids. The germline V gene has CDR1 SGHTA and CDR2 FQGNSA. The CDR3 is CASSPYRDYGYTF.

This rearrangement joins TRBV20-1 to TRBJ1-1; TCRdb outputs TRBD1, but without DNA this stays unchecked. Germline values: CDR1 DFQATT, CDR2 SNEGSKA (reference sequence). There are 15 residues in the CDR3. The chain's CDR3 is CSAGSGSRANTEAFF.

The CDR3 protein is CASSPADSTGYNEQFF. V gene TRBV4-1 combines with J gene TRBJ2-1; TCRdb gives TRBD1 as the D gene, but with no DNA this cannot be confirmed. CDR1 and CDR2 from the germline V gene are MGHRA and YSYEKL. This CDR3 is built from 16 residues.

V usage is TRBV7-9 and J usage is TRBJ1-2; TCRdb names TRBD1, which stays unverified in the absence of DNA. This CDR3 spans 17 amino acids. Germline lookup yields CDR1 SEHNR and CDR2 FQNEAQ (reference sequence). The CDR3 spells CASSHRASQGPNYGYTF. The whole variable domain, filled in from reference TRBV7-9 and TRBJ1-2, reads DTGVSQNPRHKITKRGQNVTFRCDPISEHNRLYWYRQTLGQGPEFLTYFQNEAQLEKSRLLSDRFSAERPKGSFSTLEIQRTEQGDSAMYLCASSHRASQGPNYGYTFGSGTRLTVV.

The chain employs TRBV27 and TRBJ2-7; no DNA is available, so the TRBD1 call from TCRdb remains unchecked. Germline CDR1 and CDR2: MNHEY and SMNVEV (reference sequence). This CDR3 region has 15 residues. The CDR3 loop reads CASQAPGQGSYEQYF.

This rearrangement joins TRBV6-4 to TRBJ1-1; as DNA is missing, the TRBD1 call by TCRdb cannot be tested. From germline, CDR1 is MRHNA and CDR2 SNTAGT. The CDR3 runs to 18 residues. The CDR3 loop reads CASSDEDRDEVGETEAFF.

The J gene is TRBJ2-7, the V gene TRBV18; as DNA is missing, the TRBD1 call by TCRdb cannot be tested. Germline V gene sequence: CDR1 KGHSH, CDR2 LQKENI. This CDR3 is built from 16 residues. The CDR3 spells CASSPQDRSKSYEQYF. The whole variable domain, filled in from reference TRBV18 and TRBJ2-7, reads NAGVMQNPRHLVRRRGQEARLRCSPMKGHSHVYWYRQLPEEGLKFMVYLQKENIIDESGMPKERFSAEFPKEGPSILRIQQVVRGDSAAYFCASSPQDRSKSYEQYFGPGTRLTVT.

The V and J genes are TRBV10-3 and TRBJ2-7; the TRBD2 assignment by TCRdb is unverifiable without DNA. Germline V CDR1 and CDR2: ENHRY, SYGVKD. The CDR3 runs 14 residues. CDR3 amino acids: CATAQGSSVGEQYF.

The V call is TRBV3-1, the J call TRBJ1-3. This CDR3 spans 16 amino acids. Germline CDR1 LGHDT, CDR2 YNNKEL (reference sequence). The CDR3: CASSQEKVVRGNTIYF.

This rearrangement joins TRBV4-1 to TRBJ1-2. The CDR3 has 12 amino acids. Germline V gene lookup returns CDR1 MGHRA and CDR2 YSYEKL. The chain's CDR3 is CASSRDHYGYTF.

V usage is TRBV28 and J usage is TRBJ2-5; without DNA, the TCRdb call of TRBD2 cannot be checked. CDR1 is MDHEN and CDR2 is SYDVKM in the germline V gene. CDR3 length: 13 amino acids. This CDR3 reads CASIRGGEETQYF.

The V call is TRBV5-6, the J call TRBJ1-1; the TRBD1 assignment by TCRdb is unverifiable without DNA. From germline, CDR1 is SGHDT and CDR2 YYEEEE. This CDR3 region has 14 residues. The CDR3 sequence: CASSLVGTRVEAFF.

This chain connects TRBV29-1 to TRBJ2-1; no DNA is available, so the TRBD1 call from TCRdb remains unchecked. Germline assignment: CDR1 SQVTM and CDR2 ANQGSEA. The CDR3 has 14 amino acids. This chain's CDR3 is CSVGGQLGYNEQFF.

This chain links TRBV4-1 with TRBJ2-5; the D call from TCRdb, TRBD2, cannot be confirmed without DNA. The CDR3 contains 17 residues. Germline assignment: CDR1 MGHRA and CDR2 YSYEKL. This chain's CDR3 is CASSQSGLAGSQETQYF.